The clone carrying this TCR beta chain is a singleton in its sample. Its target is not known. This clone may be a read error of a much larger clone one base away. This entry comes from a study of T cells in Graves' hyperthyroidism and ophthalmopathy. As for the study in general: Blood from the periphery was taken at initial diagnosis, before any treatment.

What was amplified from RNA transcripts were TCR beta CDR3 regions. First-round RT-PCR of the TCR CDR3 relied on the HTBI primer set. From the multiplex PCR reads, TCRdb called clonotypes with MiXCR, one entry per CDR3 protein. The data show approximately 530,000 distinct CDR3 sequences, with 16% seen just once and roughly 18% held by the top ten. Whole-study results and caveats: Ophthalmopathy was distinguished from stable hyperthyroidism by 13 V-J signatures. Most clonotypes expanded in thyroid above 0.001 were likewise present in blood.

Deletions cut 6 bases from V and 8 bases from J, with 14 bases between. The CDR3 is 14 residues long. The germline gives CDR1 MDHEN, CDR2 SYDVKM. Diagnosis relied on clinical symptoms, serum thyroxine and TRAb, thyroid ultrasound and orbital computed tomography. V usage is TRBV28 and J usage is TRBJ1-6, with no clear D. Sample: blood. The TCR was taken from a woman under 30 with Graves' hyperthyroidism. The CDR3: CASSPPANHSPLHF. The CDR3 DNA reads TGTGCCAGCAGCCCTCCCGCGAACCATTCACCCCTCCACTTT.